The 17 T cell receptor beta chains given below trace back to one sample, sequenced in a study of T cell clones after liver transplantation. Produced via immunoSEQ multiplex PCR; TCRdb's table is partial and in-frame only. The sample consists of 49,000 or so clones, more than 65% of them appearing once. The sample here was CD4+ T cells from blood, taken more than 52 months after liver transplant. The source of these receptors is a human patient who received a liver transplant. These T cells may partly come from the graft donor.

In this sample, this clone turned up once. This chain joins TRBV19 and TRBJ1-2; no clear D gene. The CDR3 extends over 12 amino acids. V gave up 5 bases and J gave up 6 bases, with 10 bases separating them. From germline, CDR1 is LNHDA and CDR2 SQIVND (reference sequence). The CDR3: CASSWRSDGYTF. The CDR3 nucleotides are TGTGCCAGTAGTTGGAGGTCAGATGGCTACACCTTC. Supplemented by reference TRBV19 and TRBJ1-2, the full variable domain reads DGGITQSPKYLFRKEGQNVTLSCEQNLNHDAMYWYRQDPGQGLRLIYYSQIVNDFQKGDIAEGYSVSREKKESFPLTVTSAQKNPTAFYLCASSWRSDGYTFGSGTRLTVV.

This rearrangement joins TRBV19 to TRBJ2-2, with no clear D. This CDR3 region has 12 residues. Germline V CDR1 and CDR2: LNHDA, SQIVND (reference sequence). The germline V and J ends were trimmed by 3 bases and 6 bases, with 5 bases remaining between them. CDR3 sequence reads: CASSIWAGELFF. The CDR3 nucleotides are TGTGCCAGTAGTATCTGGGCCGGGGAGCTGTTTTTT.

The genes are TRBV6-1 and TRBJ2-7; D is perhaps TRBD2 (5 bases). CDR1 MNHNS and CDR2 SASEGT come from the germline V gene. The CDR3 contains 14 residues. V was trimmed by 4 bases and J by 0 bases, leaving 10 bases between them. The CDR3 protein is CASSGGISSYEQYF. The CDR3 nucleotides read TGTGCCAGCAGTGGAGGGATTAGCTCCTACGAGCAGTACTTC.

The gene calls are TRBV13 and TRBJ2-5, with 10 bases aligning to TRBD2. CDR3 length: 15 amino acids. Germline V gene sequence: CDR1 PRHDT, CDR2 FYEKMQ (reference sequence). V was pared by 5 bases and J by 2 bases, with 5 bases of the junction left unmatched. The DNA of the CDR3 is TGTGCCAGCAGCCGCCGGACTAGCGGACAAGAGACCCAGTACTTC. This translates into CASSRRTSGQETQYF.

The chain links TRBV28 to TRBJ1-2; a possible D gene is TRBD1 (5 bases). CDR3 length: 14 residues. Germline V lookup: CDR1 MDHEN, CDR2 SYDVKM. Trimming removed 5 bases from V and 14 bases from J, with 24 bases in between. The CDR3 nucleotides are TGTGCCAGCAGTCCCAGTGGGACCCAAATTCTGGGGACCTTC. Its translation is CASSPSGTQILGTF.

The chain couples TRBV19 to TRBJ2-5, with D possibly TRBD1 on 6 matching bases. Germline CDR1 and CDR2: LNHDA and SQIVND (reference sequence). The CDR3 is 16 amino acids. Deletions cut 7 bases from V and 5 bases from J, with 23 bases between. CDR3 region: CASTLGAGARGETQYF. CDR3 DNA: TGTGCCAGTACCCTAGGGGCAGGGGCCCGTGGGGAGACCCAGTACTTC.

J is TRBJ2-2 and V is TRBV5-5; 10 bases map to TRBD2. This CDR3 is 16 amino acids long. The ends lost 1 base at V and 4 bases at J; junction bases unmatched: 4. Germline V CDR1 and CDR2: SGHKS, YYEKEE (reference sequence). In nucleotides, the CDR3 is TGTGCCAGCAGCTTGTATAGCGGGGGGATCACCGGGGAGCTGTTTTTT. It encodes CASSLYSGGITGELFF.

The chain couples TRBV19 to TRBJ1-6; D ambiguous. Germline values: CDR1 LNHDA, CDR2 SQIVND (reference sequence). The CDR3 runs to 13 residues. Trimming shortened V by 1 base and J by 10 bases, and 8 bases separated the two germline ends. CDR3 sequence: CASSIAWESPLHF. The CDR3 region has the DNA TGTGCCAGTAGTATAGCGTGGGAATCACCCCTCCACTTT.

The chain employs TRBV6-5 and TRBJ2-2; TRBD2 matches at 7 bases. The CDR3 runs to 13 residues. CDR1 MNHEY and CDR2 SVGAGI come from the germline V gene. V lost 8 bases to trimming and J lost 3 bases; unmatched junction nucleotides: 3. As DNA, the CDR3 is TGTGCCAGCCAGCGGGGTTACACCGGGGAGCTGTTTTTT. Translated, it gives CASQRGYTGELFF.

This clone showed up just a few times. This chain uses TRBV6-5 with TRBJ1-5, with D unclear. The V gene lost 4 bases and the J gene lost 2 bases, with 12 bases spanning the gap. The CDR3 totals 15 residues. Germline V CDR1 and CDR2: MNHEY, SVGAGI. The DNA for the CDR3 is TGTGCCAGCAGTTCGTCGTCGTGGGGCAATCAGCCCCAGCATTTT. The encoded protein is CASSSSSWGNQPQHF.

V and J are TRBV10-3 and TRBJ2-7; D not resolved. Looked up from germline, CDR1 is ENHRY and CDR2 is SYGVKD. The CDR3 has 12 residues. Between the trimmed V and J ends, which lost 3 bases and 6 bases, there was a span of 9 bases. The CDR3 here is CAISEDTREQYF. Written as DNA, the CDR3 is TGTGCCATCAGTGAAGATACTCGCGAGCAGTACTTC.

The chain combines TRBV9 with TRBJ2-7, with D possibly TRBD2 on 6 matching bases. Germline V gene sequence: CDR1 SGDLS, CDR2 YYNGEE. The V end lost 2 bases, the J end lost 2 bases, and 20 bases lay between the germline ends. This CDR3 is 17 amino acids long. The DNA of the CDR3 is TGTGCCAGCAGCGTGACCCCTGGAGGGAATCCCCCCTACGAGCAGTACTTC. Translation gives CASSVTPGGNPPYEQYF. Full variable domain (remainder filled in from reference TRBV9 and TRBJ2-7): DSGVTQTPKHLITATGQRVTLRCSPRSGDLSVYWYQQSLDQGLQFLIQYYNGEERAKGNILERFSAQQFPDLHSELNLSSLELGDSALYFCASSVTPGGNPPYEQYFGPGTRLTVT.

The gene calls are TRBV7-3 and TRBJ1-1, with D possibly being TRBD1 (5 bases). The CDR3 loop spans 13 amino acids. V was clipped by 5 bases and J by 4 bases, with 11 bases between them. Germline V lookup: CDR1 SGHTA, CDR2 FQGTGA. The chain's CDR3 is CASSLQGTTEAFF. CDR3 bases: TGTGCCAGCAGCCTTCAGGGTACCACTGAAGCTTTCTTT.

The chain combines TRBV7-9 with TRBJ1-3; unclear D gene. The germline V gene encodes CDR1 SEHNR and CDR2 FQNEAQ (reference sequence). There are 15 residues in the CDR3. Trimming shortened V by 3 bases and J by 2 bases, and 11 bases separated the two germline ends. In nucleotides, the CDR3 is TGTGCCAGCAGCTTCACCCAAGGGACTGGAAACACCATATATTTT. Protein sequence: CASSFTQGTGNTIYF.

The chain links TRBV5-1 to TRBJ1-1; D is undetermined. Germline CDR1 is SGHRS and CDR2 is YFSETQ. The CDR3 contains 12 residues. V lost 4 bases and J lost 10, with 14 bases in between. The CDR3 DNA sequence: TGCGCCAGCAGCCGGGAAGGGCGGGCAGCTTTCTTT. Its translation: CASSREGRAAFF.

V is TRBV7-3 and J is TRBJ1-1; D is uncertain. The ends were cut back, 4 bases at V and 1 base at J, with 13 bases in the middle. In germline, CDR1 is SGHTA, CDR2 FQGTGA. This CDR3 region has 15 residues. CDR3 sequence reads: CASSSKRAQNTEAFF. Here the CDR3 DNA reads TGTGCCAGCAGCTCCAAGAGGGCTCAGAACACTGAAGCTTTCTTT.

This clone came up a few times. This chain joins TRBV2 and TRBJ2-2; D unresolved. V dropped 1 base and J dropped 0 bases, with 6 bases sitting between them. This CDR3 has 15 residues. Germline CDR1 and CDR2: SNHLY and FYNNEI. CDR3 DNA sequence: TGTGCCAGCAGTGAAGTACAAGCGAACACCGGGGAGCTGTTTTTT. It codes for CASSEVQANTGELFF.